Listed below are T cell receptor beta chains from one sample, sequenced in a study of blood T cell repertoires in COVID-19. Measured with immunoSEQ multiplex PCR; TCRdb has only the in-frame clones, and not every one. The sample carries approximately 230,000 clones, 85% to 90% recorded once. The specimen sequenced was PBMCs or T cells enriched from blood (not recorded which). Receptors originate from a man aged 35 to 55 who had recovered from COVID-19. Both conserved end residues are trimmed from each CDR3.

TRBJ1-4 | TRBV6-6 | ASSPWGGGPGKLF
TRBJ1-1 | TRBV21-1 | ASRKKVGTKNTEAF
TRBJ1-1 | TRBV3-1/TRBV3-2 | ASSRRTGLYTEAF
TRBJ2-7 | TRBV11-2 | ASSSLDRAVHEQY
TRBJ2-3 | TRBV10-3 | AIQAGLAVGSTDTQY
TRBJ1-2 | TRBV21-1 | ASSKREDTESGYT
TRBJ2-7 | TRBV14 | ASSLWTSGNDEQY
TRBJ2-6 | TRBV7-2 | ASSLGGVSGANVLT
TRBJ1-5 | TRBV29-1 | SVEVGGSDQPQH
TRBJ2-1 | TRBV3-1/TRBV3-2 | ASSDGTGQNEQF
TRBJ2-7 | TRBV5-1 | ASSLGAGLVYEQY
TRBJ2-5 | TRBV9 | ASSVGVAGQETQY
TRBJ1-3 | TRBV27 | ASWSGSPPGNTIY
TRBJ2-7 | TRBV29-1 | SVEGRTVYEQY
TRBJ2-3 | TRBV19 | ASSHGLAGGSPDTQY
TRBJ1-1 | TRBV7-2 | ASSPGLLGAAF
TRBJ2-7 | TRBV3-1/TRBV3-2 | ASSLGLTYEQY
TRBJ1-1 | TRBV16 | ASSPTGGQVGAEAF
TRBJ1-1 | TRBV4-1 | ASSLRTGGASTEAF
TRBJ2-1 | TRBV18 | ASSPLSLGAGGNYNEQF
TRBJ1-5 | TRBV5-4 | ASSLVRGFSNQPQH
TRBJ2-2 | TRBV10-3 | AKPPFRTRRTGELF
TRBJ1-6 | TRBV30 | AWVTGGDSPLH
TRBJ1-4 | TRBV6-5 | ASRSGAEKLF
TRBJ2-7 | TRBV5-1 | ASSLVGGSYEQY
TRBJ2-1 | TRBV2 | ASRRLAGGSYNEQF
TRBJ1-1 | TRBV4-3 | ASSQEGLLNTEAF
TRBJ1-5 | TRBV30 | ACGTGDNQPQH
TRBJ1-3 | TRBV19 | ASSTDRVSGNTIY
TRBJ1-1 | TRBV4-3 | ASTLVRTANTEAF
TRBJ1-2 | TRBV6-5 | AIQGWNYGYT
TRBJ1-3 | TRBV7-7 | ASSLARGSGNTIY
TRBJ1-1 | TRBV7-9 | ASSLAGDRGTF
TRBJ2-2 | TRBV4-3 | ASSQDLSGGYSTGELF
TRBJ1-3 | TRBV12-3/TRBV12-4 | ASRQISGNTIY